This T cell receptor (beta chain) comes out of a study of shared clonotypes between healthy human individuals. The germline V and J ends were trimmed by 2 bases and 7 bases, with 11 bases remaining between them. Looked up from germline, CDR1 is GTSNPN and CDR2 is SVGIG (reference sequence). The length of the CDR3 is 13 residues. Each cell subset's genomic DNA was divided evenly among several immunoSEQ plates. Approximately 28,000 T cell genomes (around 320 ng DNA) went into each PBMC replicate. TCRdb's copy holds only in-frame clones and misses some; the assay was immunoSEQ multiplex PCR. The sample yields about 480,000 clones, 60% to 80% seen once.

J is TRBJ1-4 and V is TRBV30; no definite D call. This sequence originates from a middle-aged woman in good health. Some clones in this sample may be carry-over from other donors' samples. The specimen was PBMCs. The CDR3 sequence is CAWSRERGEKLFF. CDR3 sequence (DNA): TGTGCCTGGAGTAGGGAGAGAGGTGAAAAACTGTTTTTT.